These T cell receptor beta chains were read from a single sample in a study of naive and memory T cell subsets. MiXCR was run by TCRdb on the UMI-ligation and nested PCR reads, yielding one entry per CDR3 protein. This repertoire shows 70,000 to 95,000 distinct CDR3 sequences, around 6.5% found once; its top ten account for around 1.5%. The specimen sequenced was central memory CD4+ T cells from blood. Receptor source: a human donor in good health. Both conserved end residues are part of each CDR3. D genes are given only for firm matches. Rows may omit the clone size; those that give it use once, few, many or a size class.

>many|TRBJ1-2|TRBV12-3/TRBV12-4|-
CASSLTGPSPF
TGTGCCAGCAGTTTAACCGGGCCTTCGCCCTTC
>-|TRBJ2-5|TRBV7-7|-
CASSLGPRETQYF
TGTGCTAGCAGCTTGGGACCACGGGAGACCCAGTACTTC
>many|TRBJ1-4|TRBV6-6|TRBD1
CASSLARQGRHEKLFF
TGTGCCAGCAGTCTAGCGCGACAGGGGCGGCATGAAAAACTGTTTTTT
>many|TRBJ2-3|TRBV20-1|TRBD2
CTAAGGTDTQYF
TGCACTGCAGCGGGGGGAACAGATACGCAGTATTTT
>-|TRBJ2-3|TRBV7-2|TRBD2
CASSLGWRGGTDTQYF
TGTGCCAGCAGCTTAGGTTGGCGGGGGGGCACAGATACGCAGTATTTT
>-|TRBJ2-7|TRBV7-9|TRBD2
CASSQGLADSYEQYF
TGTGCCAGCAGCCAGGGACTAGCGGATTCCTACGAGCAGTACTTC
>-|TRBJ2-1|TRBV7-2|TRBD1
CASSLTPRTGADEQFF
TGTGCCAGCAGCTTGACCCCCAGGACAGGGGCCGATGAGCAGTTCTTC
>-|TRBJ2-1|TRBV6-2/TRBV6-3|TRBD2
CASRARLADNNEQFF
TGTGCCAGCAGGGCTAGACTAGCGGATAATAATGAGCAGTTCTTC
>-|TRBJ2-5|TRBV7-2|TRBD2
CASHLAGAETQYF
TGTGCCAGCCACCTAGCGGGAGCGGAGACCCAGTACTTC
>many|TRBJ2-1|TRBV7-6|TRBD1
CASSTLTGGTYNEQFF
TGTGCCAGCAGCACCCTGACAGGGGGCACCTACAATGAGCAGTTCTTC
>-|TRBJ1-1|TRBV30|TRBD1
CAWSLLDRDNTEAFF
TGTGCCTGGAGTCTCTTAGACAGGGACAACACTGAAGCTTTCTTT
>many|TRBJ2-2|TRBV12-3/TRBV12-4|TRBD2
CASSKAGAGTGELFF
TGTGCCAGCAGTAAAGCGGGAGCGGGCACCGGGGAGCTGTTTTTT
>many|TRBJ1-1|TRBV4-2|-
CASSQDLFGSGTEAFF
TGTGCCAGCAGCCAAGACCTATTCGGTTCTGGCACTGAAGCTTTCTTT
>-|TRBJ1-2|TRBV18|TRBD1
CASSPTGTGDGYTF
TGTGCCAGCTCACCGACCGGGACAGGGGACGGCTACACCTTC
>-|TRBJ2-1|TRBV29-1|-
CSAGDRLGNEQFF
TGCAGCGCCGGAGACAGGCTCGGGAATGAGCAGTTCTTC
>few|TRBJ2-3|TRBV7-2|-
CASSFSGTQQYF
TGTGCCAGCAGCTTCTCCGGGACTCAGCAGTATTTT
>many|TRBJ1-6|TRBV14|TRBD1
CASSQVGTGNSPLHF
TGTGCCAGCAGCCAAGTGGGGACAGGGAATTCACCCCTCCACTTT
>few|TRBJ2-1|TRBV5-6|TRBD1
CASSLGQGGYNEQFF
TGTGCCAGCAGCCTCGGACAGGGCGGCTACAATGAGCAGTTCTTC
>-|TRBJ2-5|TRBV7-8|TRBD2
CASSQRESEETQYF
TGTGCCAGCAGCCAGCGGGAGTCGGAAGAGACCCAGTACTTC
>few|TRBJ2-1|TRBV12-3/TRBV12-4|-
CASSRDRRNNEQFF
TGTGCCAGCAGCCGGGACCGTCGAAACAATGAGCAGTTCTTC
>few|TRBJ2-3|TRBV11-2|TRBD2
CASSLERGGSTDTQYF
TGTGCCAGCAGCTTAGAGCGGGGGGGGTCCACAGATACGCAGTATTTT
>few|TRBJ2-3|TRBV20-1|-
CSAQRGYSADTQYF
TGCAGTGCACAAAGGGGATACTCGGCAGATACGCAGTATTTT
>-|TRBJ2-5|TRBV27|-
CASSGGPGPETQYF
TGTGCCAGCAGTGGAGGCCCGGGACCGGAGACCCAGTACTTC
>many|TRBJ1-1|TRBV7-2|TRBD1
CASSLRDRATEAFF
TGTGCCAGCAGCTTAAGGGACAGGGCCACTGAAGCTTTCTTT
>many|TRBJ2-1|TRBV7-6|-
CASSFEGRAYNEQFF
TGTGCCAGCAGCTTTGAGGGTAGGGCTTACAATGAGCAGTTCTTC
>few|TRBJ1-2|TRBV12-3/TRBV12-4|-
CASSLSNQYGYTF
TGTGCCAGCAGTTTATCAAACCAGTATGGCTACACCTTC
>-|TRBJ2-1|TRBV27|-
CASSLRPGLNSGSYNEQFF
TGTGCCAGCAGTTTAAGGCCGGGACTCAATAGCGGCTCCTACAATGAGCAGTTCTTC
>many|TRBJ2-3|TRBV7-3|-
CASSRGLTFTDTQYF
TGTGCCAGCAGCCGGGGACTTACTTTCACAGATACGCAGTATTTT
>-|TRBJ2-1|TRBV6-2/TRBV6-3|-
CASRPQGAWNEQFF
TGTGCCAGCAGACCACAGGGAGCGTGGAATGAGCAGTTCTTC
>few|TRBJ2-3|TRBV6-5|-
CASWAQAHTDTQYF
TGTGCCAGTTGGGCCCAAGCACACACAGATACGCAGTATTTT
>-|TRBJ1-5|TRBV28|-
CASSSTSRGQPQHF
TGTGCCAGCAGTTCCACCTCCCGGGGTCAGCCCCAGCATTTT
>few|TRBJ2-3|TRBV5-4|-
CASSLGPGRAADTQYF
TGTGCCAGCAGCTTGGGACCGGGCAGGGCGGCAGATACGCAGTATTTT
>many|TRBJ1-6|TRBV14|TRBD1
CASSLSGTGNSPLHF
TGTGCCAGCAGCCTGTCGGGGACAGGGAATTCACCCCTCCACTTT
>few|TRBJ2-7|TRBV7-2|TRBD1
CASSPPGQGDYEQYF
TGTGCCAGCAGCCCCCCGGGACAGGGTGATTACGAGCAGTACTTC
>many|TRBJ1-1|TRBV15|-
CATSRGTGLAFF
TGTGCCACCAGCAGAGGAACAGGGCTGGCTTTCTTT
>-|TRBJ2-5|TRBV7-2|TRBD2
CASSLVLAGGETQYF
TGTGCCAGCAGCTTAGTTCTAGCGGGAGGAGAGACCCAGTACTTC
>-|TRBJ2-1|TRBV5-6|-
CASSPLTGFEEQFF
TGTGCCAGCAGCCCCTTAACTGGGTTTGAGGAGCAGTTCTTC
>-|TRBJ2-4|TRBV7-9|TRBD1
CASSSTGAAKNIQYF
TGTGCCAGCAGCTCGACAGGGGCAGCCAAAAACATTCAGTACTTC